These 12 T cell receptor beta chains originate from one sample sequenced in a study of cytomegalovirus exposure and HLA in healthy donors. PCR primers comprised 60 Vbeta and 13 Jbeta primers. Sequenced by immunoSEQ multiplex PCR; TCRdb stores in-frame clones only, minus some. In the table there are more than 150,000 clones, about 72% of which are singletons. Sequenced sample: PBMCs. Source of these receptors: a male donor in good health and CMV-seronegative.

V usage is TRBV6-5 and J usage is TRBJ1-2, with 10 bases aligning to TRBD1. The CDR3 length is 16 residues. The germline CDR1 and CDR2 sequences are MNHEY and SVGAGI. V lost 0 bases, J lost 4 bases, and 5 bases stayed unmatched. In nucleotides, the CDR3 is TGTGCCAGCAGTTACTCGAGGGACAGGGGTTCCTATGGCTACACCTTC. Protein sequence: CASSYSRDRGSYGYTF.

The CDR3 DNA reads as TGTGCCAGCAGTTCCGGGACAGGGGGCTATCAGCCCCAGCATTTT. It is translated as CASSSGTGGYQPQHF. The V gene is TRBV6-5, the J gene TRBJ1-5, with 12 bases lining up with TRBD1. Germline CDR1 and CDR2: MNHEY and SVGAGI. The CDR3 length is 15 residues. V shed 4 bases and J 5 bases; nucleotides not matched to a gene: 3.

This clone occurred once. The rearrangement joins TRBV10-3 to TRBJ2-2; D not certain. Trimming removed 3 bases at V and 0 bases at J, with 2 bases between. The germline CDR1 and CDR2 sequences are ENHRY and SYGVKD. This CDR3 is 13 amino acids long. The CDR3 sequence: CAISDTNTGELFF. DNA for the CDR3: TGTGCCATCAGTGACACGAACACCGGGGAGCTGTTTTTT.

The rearrangement uses TRBV14 and TRBJ2-2, with D perhaps matching TRBD1 (5 bases). CDR3 length: 18 amino acids. The V gene's germline CDR1 is SGHDN and CDR2 FVKESK. The V end was cut by 1 base, the J end by 3 bases, with 18 bases between. CDR3 residues: CASSQVVLRIGDTGELFF. DNA of the CDR3: TGTGCCAGCAGCCAAGTGGTTTTGAGGATAGGGGACACCGGGGAGCTGTTTTTT.

The chain couples TRBV19 to TRBJ2-2, with TRBD2 matching 8 bases. V shed 8 bases, J shed 0 bases, and the junction held 2 bases outside the gene matches. CDR1 is LNHDA, CDR2 SQIVND, per germline (reference sequence). CDR3 size: 14 residues. CDR3 DNA: TGTGCCAGTCTTAGCGGGACGAACACCGGGGAGCTGTTTTTT. Protein: CASLSGTNTGELFF.

This clone was counted once. The rearrangement links TRBV29-1 to TRBJ1-2; unclear D gene. Germline values: CDR1 SQVTM, CDR2 ANQGSEA. The CDR3 is made up of 12 amino acids. V lost 6 bases and J lost 4, with 12 bases in between. CDR3 region: CSVGGEFYGYTF. CDR3 DNA sequence: TGCAGCGTCGGAGGCGAATTCTATGGCTACACCTTC.

The chain couples TRBV7-9 to TRBJ2-3, with D possibly TRBD2 on 6 matching bases. This CDR3 has 12 amino acids. Trimming removed 4 bases at V and 4 bases at J, with 6 bases between. Germline values: CDR1 SEHNR, CDR2 FQNEAQ (reference sequence). The chain's CDR3 is CASSWGADTQYF. The CDR3 nucleotides read TGTGCCAGCAGCTGGGGGGCAGATACGCAGTATTTT.

This sequence joins TRBV19 and TRBJ2-7; TRBD2 might be the D (5 bases). The V end was cut by 2 bases, the J end by 6 bases, with 14 bases between. Germline CDR1 is LNHDA and CDR2 is SQIVND (reference sequence). The CDR3 runs 14 residues. CDR3: CASSIIAWGVEQYF. CDR3 coding DNA: TGTGCCAGTAGTATAATCGCGTGGGGAGTCGAGCAGTACTTC.

The chain joins TRBV2 to TRBJ2-1; TRBD2 agrees at 12 bases. V was pared by 7 bases and J by 4 bases, with 5 bases of the junction left unmatched. The CDR3 is 15 residues long. The V gene's germline CDR1 is SNHLY and CDR2 FYNNEI. CDR3 protein: CASNLAGGHYNEQFF. The CDR3 region has the DNA TGTGCCAGCAACCTAGCGGGGGGGCATTACAATGAGCAGTTCTTC.

The chain uses TRBV7-9 and TRBJ2-1; 10 bases agree with TRBD1. Germline CDR1 and CDR2: SEHNR and FQNEAQ (reference sequence). This CDR3 has 15 amino acids. After removal of 5 bases from V and 8 bases from J, the junction contained 9 bases not matched to a gene. CDR3 loop: CASSLSGTGVDEQFF. CDR3 sequence (DNA): TGTGCCAGCAGCCTCTCCGGGACAGGGGTTGATGAGCAGTTCTTC.

The V and J genes are TRBV7-6 and TRBJ1-4, with 9 bases matching TRBD1. Germline values: CDR1 SGHVS, CDR2 FNYEAQ. Losses at the gene ends were 5 bases for V and 6 bases for J; bases not matched to a gene: 7. The CDR3 extends over 15 amino acids. The CDR3 loop reads CASSPKQGAYEKLFF. CDR3 sequence (DNA): TGTGCCAGCAGCCCAAAACAGGGGGCCTATGAAAAACTGTTTTTT.

This clone has a handful of counts. V gene TRBV19 combines with J gene TRBJ2-7, with 8 bases fitting TRBD1. CDR3 size: 15 residues. J was trimmed by 0 bases and V by 4 bases; bases with no gene match: 5. Germline-derived CDR1 and CDR2 are LNHDA and SQIVND (reference sequence). CDR3 region: CASSTTGTGSYEQYF. Here the CDR3 DNA reads TGTGCCAGTAGTACAACCGGGACAGGCTCCTACGAGCAGTACTTC.